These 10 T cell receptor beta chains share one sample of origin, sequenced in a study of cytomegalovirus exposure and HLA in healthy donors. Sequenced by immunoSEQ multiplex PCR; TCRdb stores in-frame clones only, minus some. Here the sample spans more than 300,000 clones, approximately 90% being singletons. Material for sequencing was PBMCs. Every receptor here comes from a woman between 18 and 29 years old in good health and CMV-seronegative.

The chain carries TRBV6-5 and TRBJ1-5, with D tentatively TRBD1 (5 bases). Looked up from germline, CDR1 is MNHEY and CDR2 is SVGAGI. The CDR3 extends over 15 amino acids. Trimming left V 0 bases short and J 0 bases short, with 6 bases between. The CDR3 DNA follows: TGTGCCAGCAGTTACTCGGGGGGTAGCAATCAGCCCCAGCATTTT. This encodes CASSYSGGSNQPQHF.

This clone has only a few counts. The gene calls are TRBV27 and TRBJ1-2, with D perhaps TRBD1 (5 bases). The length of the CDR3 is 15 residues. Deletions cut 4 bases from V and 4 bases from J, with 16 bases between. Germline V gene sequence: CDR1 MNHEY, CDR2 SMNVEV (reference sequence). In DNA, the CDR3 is TGTGCCAGCAGTTCCATCGAGAGACAGCTCTATGGCTACACCTTC. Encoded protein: CASSSIERQLYGYTF.

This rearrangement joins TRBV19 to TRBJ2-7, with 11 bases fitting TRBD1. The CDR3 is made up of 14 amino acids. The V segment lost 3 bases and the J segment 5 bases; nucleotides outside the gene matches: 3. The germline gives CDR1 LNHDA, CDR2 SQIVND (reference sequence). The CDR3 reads CASSIGTGGHEQYF. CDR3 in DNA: TGTGCCAGTAGTATTGGGACAGGGGGTCACGAGCAGTACTTC.

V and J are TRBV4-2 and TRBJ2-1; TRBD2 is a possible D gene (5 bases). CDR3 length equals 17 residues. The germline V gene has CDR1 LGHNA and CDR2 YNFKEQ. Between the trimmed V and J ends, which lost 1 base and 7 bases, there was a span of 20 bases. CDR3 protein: CASSQVLAGDNGNEQFF. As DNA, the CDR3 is TGTGCCAGCAGCCAAGTATTGGCGGGTGATAATGGGAATGAGCAGTTCTTC.

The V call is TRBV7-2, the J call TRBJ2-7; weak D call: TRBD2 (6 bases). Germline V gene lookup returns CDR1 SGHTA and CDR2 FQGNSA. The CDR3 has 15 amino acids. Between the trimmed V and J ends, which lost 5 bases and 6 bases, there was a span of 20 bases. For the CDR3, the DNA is TGTGCCAGCAGCCCCCGGCGGGACGGGGGTGGCGAGCAGTACTTC. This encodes CASSPRRDGGGEQYF.

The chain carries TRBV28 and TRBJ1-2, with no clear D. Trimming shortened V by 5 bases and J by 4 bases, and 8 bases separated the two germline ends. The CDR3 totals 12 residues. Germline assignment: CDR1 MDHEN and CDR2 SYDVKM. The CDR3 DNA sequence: TGTGCCAGCAGTACCCCGGGCTATGGCTACACCTTC. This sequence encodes CASSTPGYGYTF.

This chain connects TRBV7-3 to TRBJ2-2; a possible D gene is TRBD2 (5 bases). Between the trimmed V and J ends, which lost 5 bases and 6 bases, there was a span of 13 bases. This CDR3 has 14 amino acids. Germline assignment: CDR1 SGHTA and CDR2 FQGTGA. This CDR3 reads CASSRSLAAGELFF. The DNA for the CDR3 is TGTGCCAGCAGCCGCAGTCTAGCTGCCGGGGAGCTGTTTTTT.

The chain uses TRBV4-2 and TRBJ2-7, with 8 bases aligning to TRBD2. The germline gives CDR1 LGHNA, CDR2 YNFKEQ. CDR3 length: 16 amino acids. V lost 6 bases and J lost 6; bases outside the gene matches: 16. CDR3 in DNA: TGTGCCAGCAGTCCCCTCGGGTTAGCGGGGCCCTGCGAGCAGTACTTC. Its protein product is CASSPLGLAGPCEQYF.

The CDR3 reads CASSLEARRDEKLFF. The CDR3 DNA reads TGTGCCAGCAGTTTAGAGGCCAGGAGGGATGAAAAACTGTTTTTT. This rearrangement joins TRBV27 to TRBJ1-4; no clear D. Germline V gives CDR1 MNHEY, CDR2 SMNVEV (reference sequence). The CDR3 is 15 residues long. V was pared by 2 bases and J by 6 bases, with 13 bases between.

CDR3 sequence (DNA): TGTGCCAGCAGTTTATTCGGCCCCGATGGGACAGGGGCGGGGGAGCCCCAGCATTTT. It codes for CASSLFGPDGTGAGEPQHF. The chain joins TRBV27 to TRBJ1-5; 10 bases match TRBD1. Looked up from germline, CDR1 is MNHEY and CDR2 is SMNVEV (reference sequence). Unmatched junction bases numbered 17, after V lost 1 base and J lost 8 bases. The CDR3 totals 19 residues.